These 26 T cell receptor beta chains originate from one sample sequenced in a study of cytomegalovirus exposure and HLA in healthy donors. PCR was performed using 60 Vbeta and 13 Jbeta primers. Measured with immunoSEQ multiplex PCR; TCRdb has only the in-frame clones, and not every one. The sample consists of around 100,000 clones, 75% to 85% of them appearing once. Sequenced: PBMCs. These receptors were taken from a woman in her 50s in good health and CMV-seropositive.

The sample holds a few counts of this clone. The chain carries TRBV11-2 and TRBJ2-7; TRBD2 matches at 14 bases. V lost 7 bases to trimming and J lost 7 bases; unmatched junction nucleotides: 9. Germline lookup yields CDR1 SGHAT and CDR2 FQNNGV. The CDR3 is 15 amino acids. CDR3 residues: CASTRLAGGLGEQYF. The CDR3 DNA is TGTGCCAGCACCAGACTAGCGGGAGGGTTGGGGGAGCAGTACTTC.

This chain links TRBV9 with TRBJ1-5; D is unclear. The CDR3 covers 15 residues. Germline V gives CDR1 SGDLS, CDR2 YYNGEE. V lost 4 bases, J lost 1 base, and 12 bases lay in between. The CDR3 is CASSRVTTSNQPQHF. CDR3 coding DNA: TGTGCCAGCAGCCGAGTAACCACGAGCAATCAGCCCCAGCATTTT.

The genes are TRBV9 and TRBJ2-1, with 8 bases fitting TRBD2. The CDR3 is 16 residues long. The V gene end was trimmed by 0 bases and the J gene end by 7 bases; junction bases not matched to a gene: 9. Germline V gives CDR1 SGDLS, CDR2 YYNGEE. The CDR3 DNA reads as TGTGCCAGCAGCGTAGCTAGCGGGCCCTTACAGAATGAGCAGTTCTTC. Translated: CASSVASGPLQNEQFF.

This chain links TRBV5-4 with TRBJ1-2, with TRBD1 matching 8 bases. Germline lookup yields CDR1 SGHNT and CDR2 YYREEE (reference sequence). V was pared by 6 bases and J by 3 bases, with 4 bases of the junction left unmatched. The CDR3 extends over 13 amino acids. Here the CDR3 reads CASTGQGDYGYTF. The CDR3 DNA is TGTGCCAGCACCGGACAGGGAGACTATGGCTACACCTTC.

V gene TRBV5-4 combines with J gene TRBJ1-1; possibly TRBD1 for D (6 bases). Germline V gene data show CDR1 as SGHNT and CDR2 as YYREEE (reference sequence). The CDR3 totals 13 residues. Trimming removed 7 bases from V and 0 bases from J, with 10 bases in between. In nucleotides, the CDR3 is TGTGCCAGCTCGGACAGACTGAACACTGAAGCTTTCTTT. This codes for CASSDRLNTEAFF.

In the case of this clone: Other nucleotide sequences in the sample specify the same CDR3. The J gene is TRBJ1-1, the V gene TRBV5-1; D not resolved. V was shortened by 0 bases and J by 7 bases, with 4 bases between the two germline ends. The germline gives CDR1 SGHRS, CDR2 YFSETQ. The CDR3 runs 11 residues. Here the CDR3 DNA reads TGCGCCAGCAGCTTGGGGCATGAAGCTTTCTTT. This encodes CASSLGHEAFF.

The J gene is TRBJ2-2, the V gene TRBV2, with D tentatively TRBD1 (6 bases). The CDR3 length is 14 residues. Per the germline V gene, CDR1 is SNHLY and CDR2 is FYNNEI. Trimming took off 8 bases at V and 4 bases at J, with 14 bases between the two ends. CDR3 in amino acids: CASSTGSGTGELFF. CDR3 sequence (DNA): TGTGCCAGCTCCACAGGGTCGGGCACCGGGGAGCTGTTTTTT.

CDR3 in amino acids: CASSVGLAGNPYEQYF. The CDR3 DNA reads TGTGCCAGCAGCGTGGGACTAGCGGGCAACCCCTACGAGCAGTACTTC. The chain employs TRBV5-6 and TRBJ2-7; 12 bases are shared with TRBD2. Per germline, CDR1 SGHDT and CDR2 YYEEEE. V lost 4 bases, J lost 2 bases, and 7 bases stayed unmatched. The CDR3 spans 16 residues. Supplemented by reference TRBV5-6 and TRBJ2-7, the full variable domain reads DAGVTQSPTHLIKTRGQQVTLRCSPKSGHDTVSWYQQALGQGPQFIFQYYEEEERQRGNFPDRFSGHQFPNYSSELNVNALLLGDSALYLCASSVGLAGNPYEQYFGPGTRLTVT.

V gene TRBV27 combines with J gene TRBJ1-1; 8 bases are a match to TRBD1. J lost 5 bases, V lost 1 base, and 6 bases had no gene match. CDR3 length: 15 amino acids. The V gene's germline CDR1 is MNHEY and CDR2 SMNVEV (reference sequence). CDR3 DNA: TGTGCCAGCAGTTTATTAGGCAGGGGGCGAACTGAAGCTTTCTTT. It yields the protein CASSLLGRGRTEAFF.

The CDR3 protein is CASKADSYEQYF. The DNA for the CDR3 is TGCGCCAGCAAAGCTGACAGCTACGAGCAGTACTTC. The V gene is TRBV5-1, the J gene TRBJ2-7; maybe TRBD1 (5 bases). The CDR3 consists of 12 residues. Trimming took off 6 bases at V and 3 bases at J, with 10 bases between the two ends. From germline, CDR1 is SGHRS and CDR2 YFSETQ.

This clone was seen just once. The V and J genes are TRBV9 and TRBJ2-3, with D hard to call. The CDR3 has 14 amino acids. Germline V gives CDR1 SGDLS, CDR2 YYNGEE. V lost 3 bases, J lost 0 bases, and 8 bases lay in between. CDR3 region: CASSEYSSTDTQYF. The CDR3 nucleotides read TGTGCCAGCAGCGAGTACTCTAGCACAGATACGCAGTATTTT.

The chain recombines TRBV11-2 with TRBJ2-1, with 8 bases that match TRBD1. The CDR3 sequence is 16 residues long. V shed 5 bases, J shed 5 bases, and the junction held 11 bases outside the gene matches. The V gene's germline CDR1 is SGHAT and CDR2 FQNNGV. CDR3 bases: TGTGCCAGCAGCCCCAGGGGGCTAGCGCCCAACAATGAGCAGTTCTTC. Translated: CASSPRGLAPNNEQFF.

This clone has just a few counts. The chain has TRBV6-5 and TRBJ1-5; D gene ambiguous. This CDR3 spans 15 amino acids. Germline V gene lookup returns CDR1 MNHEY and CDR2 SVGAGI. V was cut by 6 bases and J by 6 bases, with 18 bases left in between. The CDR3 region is CASSITRPPGQPQHF. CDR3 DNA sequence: TGTGCCAGCAGCATTACCCGTCCCCCGGGTCAGCCCCAGCATTTT.

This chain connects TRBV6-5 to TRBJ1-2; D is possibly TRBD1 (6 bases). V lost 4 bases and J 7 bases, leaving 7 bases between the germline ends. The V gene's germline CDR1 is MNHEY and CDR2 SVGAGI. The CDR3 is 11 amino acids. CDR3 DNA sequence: TGTGCCAGCAGTTCAGGGGTTGGCTACACCTTC. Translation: CASSSGVGYTF.

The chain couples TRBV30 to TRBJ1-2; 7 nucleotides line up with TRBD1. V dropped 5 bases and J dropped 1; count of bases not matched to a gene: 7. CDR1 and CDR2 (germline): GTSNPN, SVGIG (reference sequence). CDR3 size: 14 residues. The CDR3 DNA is TGTGCCTGGGGGCCCAGGGGGAATAACTATGGCTACACCTTC. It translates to CAWGPRGNNYGYTF.

As DNA, the CDR3 is TGTGCCAGCAGTGGATCCAGGCGAGGGAACTATGGCTACACCTTC. This codes for CASSGSRRGNYGYTF. V usage is TRBV2 and J usage is TRBJ1-2; D uncertain. The CDR3 contains 15 residues. The germline V gene has CDR1 SNHLY and CDR2 FYNNEI. V was cut by 4 bases and J by 2 bases, with 14 bases left in between.

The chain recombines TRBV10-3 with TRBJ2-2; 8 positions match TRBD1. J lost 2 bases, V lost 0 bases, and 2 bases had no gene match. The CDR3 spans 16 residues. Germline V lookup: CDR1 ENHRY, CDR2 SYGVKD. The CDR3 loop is CAISESPGGNTGELFF. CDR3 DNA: TGTGCCATCAGTGAGTCCCCAGGGGGCAACACCGGGGAGCTGTTTTTT.

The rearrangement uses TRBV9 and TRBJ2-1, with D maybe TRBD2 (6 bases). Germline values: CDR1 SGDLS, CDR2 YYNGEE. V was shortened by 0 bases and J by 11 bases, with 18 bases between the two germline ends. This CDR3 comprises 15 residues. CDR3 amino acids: CASSVEYARGGKQFF. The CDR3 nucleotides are TGTGCCAGCAGCGTAGAGTATGCTCGGGGCGGGAAGCAGTTCTTC.

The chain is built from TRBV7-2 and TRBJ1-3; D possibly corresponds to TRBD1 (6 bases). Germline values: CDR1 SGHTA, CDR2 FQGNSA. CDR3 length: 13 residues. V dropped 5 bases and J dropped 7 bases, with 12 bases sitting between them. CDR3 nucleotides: TGTGCCAGCAGCCGGATTACAGGGAACACCATATATTTT. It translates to CASSRITGNTIYF.

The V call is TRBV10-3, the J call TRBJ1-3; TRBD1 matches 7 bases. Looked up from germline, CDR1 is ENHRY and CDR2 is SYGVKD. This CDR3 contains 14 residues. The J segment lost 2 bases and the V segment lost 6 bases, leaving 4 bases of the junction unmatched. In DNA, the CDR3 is TGTGCCATCAGAGCCACAGGGGCTGGAAACACCATATATTTT. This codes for CAIRATGAGNTIYF.

The CDR3: CASSIVLASGTQYF. CDR3 nucleotides: TGTGCCAGTAGTATAGTACTAGCTTCAGGGACCCAGTACTTC. The rearrangement joins TRBV19 to TRBJ2-5; maybe TRBD2 (6 bases). Per the germline V gene, CDR1 is LNHDA and CDR2 is SQIVND (reference sequence). The CDR3 runs to 14 residues. The V gene lost 1 base and the J gene lost 7 bases, with 13 bases spanning the gap.

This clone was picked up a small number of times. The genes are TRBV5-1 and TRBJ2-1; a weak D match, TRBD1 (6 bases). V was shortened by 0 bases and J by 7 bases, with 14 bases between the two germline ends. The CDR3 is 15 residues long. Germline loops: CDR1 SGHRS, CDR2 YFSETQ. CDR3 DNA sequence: TGCGCCAGCAGCTTGGCCGAGATACAGGGAAATGAGCAGTTCTTC. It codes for CASSLAEIQGNEQFF.

The CDR3 DNA is TGCGCCAGCAGCCCGGGTGGGGGGGAGACCCAGTACTTC. This gives the protein CASSPGGGETQYF. J is TRBJ2-5 and V is TRBV5-1; D may be TRBD2 (6 bases). CDR3 length: 13 residues. V was clipped by 4 bases and J by 5 bases, with 12 bases between them. Germline-derived CDR1 and CDR2 are SGHRS and YFSETQ.

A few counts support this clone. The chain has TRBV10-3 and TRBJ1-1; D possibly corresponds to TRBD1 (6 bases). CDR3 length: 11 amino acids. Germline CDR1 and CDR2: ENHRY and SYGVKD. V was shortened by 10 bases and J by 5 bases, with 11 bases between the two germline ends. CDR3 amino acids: CATQGSTEAFF. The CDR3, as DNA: TGTGCCACACAGGGTTCTACTGAAGCTTTCTTT.

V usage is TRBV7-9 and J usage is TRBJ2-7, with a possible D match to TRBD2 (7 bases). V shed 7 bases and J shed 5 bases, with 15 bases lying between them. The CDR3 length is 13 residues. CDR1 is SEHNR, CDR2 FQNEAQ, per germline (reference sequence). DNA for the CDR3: TGTGCCAGCACTTCTGGGGGGGGCGACGAGCAGTACTTC. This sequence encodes CASTSGGGDEQYF.

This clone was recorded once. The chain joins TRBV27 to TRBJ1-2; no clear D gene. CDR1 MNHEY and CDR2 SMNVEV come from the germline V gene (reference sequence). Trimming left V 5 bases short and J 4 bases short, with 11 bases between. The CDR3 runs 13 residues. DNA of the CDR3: TGTGCCAGCAGTGCAGACACGGTCTATGGCTACACCTTC. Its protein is CASSADTVYGYTF.